This T cell receptor beta chain is drawn from a study of cytomegalovirus exposure and HLA in healthy donors. Assay: immunoSEQ multiplex PCR; the TCRdb copy retains only in-frame clones and omits some. The data hold 150,000 to 170,000 clones, with 70% to 90% observed a single time. The J segment lost 1 base and the V segment lost 4 bases, leaving 3 bases of the junction unmatched. The CDR3 is 15 residues long. Germline V CDR1 and CDR2: MNHNS, SASEGT. The source is a human donor in good health. The chain uses TRBV6-1 and TRBJ2-2; 7 bases are shared with TRBD2. The sample was PBMCs. CDR3 residues: CASSVQRGNTGELFF. CDR3 sequence (DNA): TGTGCCAGCAGTGTTCAGCGGGGGAACACCGGGGAGCTGTTTTTT.